The clone carrying this T cell receptor beta chain was observed a handful of times. What it binds is not known. These data belong to a study of T cell repertoires in cytomegalovirus infection. Overall study: It can be stated that public TCR beta signatures indicated CMV infection as well as a matching HLA type. Study outcomes and limitations: CMV-specific HLA-C-restricted TCR beta clonotypes dominated the ex vivo response. Cumulative frequency (of public TCR beta family members) identified carriers of CMV plus the relevant HLA.

Germline CDR1 is MGHDK and CDR2 is SYGVNS. This CDR3 comprises 14 residues. V lost 8 bases and J lost 1, with 14 bases in between. From the reads, TCRdb called clonotypes with MiXCR, one entry per CDR3 protein. This table holds fewer than 1,000,000 distinct CDR3 sequences, about a third found once. The material sequenced was cultured CD8+ T cells from PBMCs, taken from culture after CMV antigen stimulation. The receptor was isolated from a human donor in good health (CMV status not recorded). Some clones in this sample may be carry-over from other donors' samples. This chain connects TRBV25-1 to TRBJ1-1; the D gene is possibly TRBD1 (5 bases). DNA of the CDR3: TGTGCCAGCTCGACAGACAACTCGAACACTGAAGCTTTCTTT. Its translation is CASSTDNSNTEAFF. Using reference TRBV25-1 and TRBJ1-1 for the parts outside the CDR3, the full variable domain is EADIYQTPRYLVIGTGKKITLECSQTMGHDKMYWYQQDPGMELHLIHYSYGVNSTEKGDLSSESTVSRIRTEHFPLTLESARPSHTSQYLCASSTDNSNTEAFFGQGTRLTVV.